This T cell receptor (beta chain) derives from a study of blood T cell repertoires in COVID-19. The table came from immunoSEQ multiplex PCR; TCRdb's copy has only in-frame clones and leaves some out. This table holds 250,000 to 350,000 clones, about 91% found once. The sequenced sample consisted of peripheral blood. The receptor comes from a woman in her 30s who had recovered from COVID-19.

The CDR3 sequence is CASTGTVGEAFF. DNA of the CDR3: TGTGCCAGCACCGGGACAGTTGGAGAAGCTTTCTTT. The genes are TRBV7-9 and TRBJ1-1; 7 bases are a match to TRBD1. V trimming: 7 bases; J trimming: 8 bases; junction bases outside the gene matches: 7. This CDR3 spans 12 amino acids. Germline V lookup: CDR1 SEHNR, CDR2 FQNEAQ (reference sequence).